The 15 T cell receptor beta chains reported below all come from one sample, sequenced in a study of radiotherapy plus CTLA-4 blockade in lung cancer. Produced via immunoSEQ multiplex PCR; TCRdb's table is partial and in-frame only. The sample has roughly 58,000 clones, roughly 79% seen once. The sample here was peripheral blood, taken from a patient treated with radiotherapy plus ipilimumab. Receptors originate from a human donor with non-small cell lung cancer whose response to radiotherapy plus ipilimumab could not be evaluated.

This rearrangement joins TRBV6-4 to TRBJ2-3; TRBD2 is a possible D gene (6 bases). Germline V gene lookup returns CDR1 MRHNA and CDR2 SNTAGT. There are 14 residues in the CDR3. V lost 5 bases to trimming and J lost 2 bases, with 11 bases between them. The CDR3 spells CASSLSGDTDTQYF. The CDR3 bases are TGTGCCAGCAGTCTGTCGGGGGACACAGATACGCAGTATTTT.

This clone showed up just a few times. V usage is TRBV6-6 and J usage is TRBJ1-4; no firm D call. Per germline, CDR1 MNHNY and CDR2 SVGAGI (reference sequence). The CDR3 totals 16 residues. Between the trimmed V and J ends, which lost 0 bases and 5 bases, there was a span of 13 bases. The CDR3, as DNA: TGTGCCAGCAGTTACTCGAGCGGGGATCCGAATGAAAAACTGTTTTTT. Translated, it gives CASSYSSGDPNEKLFF.

The chain links TRBV6-5 to TRBJ1-4; TRBD1 matches at 10 bases. The ends lost 6 bases at V and 7 bases at J; junction bases unmatched: 5. The CDR3 consists of 14 residues. CDR1 and CDR2 from the germline V gene are MNHEY and SVGAGI. CDR3 sequence (DNA): TGTGCCAGCAGAGGGACAGGGGCCAGTGAAAAACTGTTTTTT. Translated: CASRGTGASEKLFF.

In regard to this clone: In this CDR3 the conserved last residue, phenylalanine or tryptophan, is missing, so a read error is likely. This chain uses TRBV14 with TRBJ1-2; 8 positions agree with TRBD1. In germline, CDR1 is SGHDN, CDR2 FVKESK. The CDR3 covers 18 residues. Trimming at V came to 5 bases and at J to 3 bases, leaving 17 bases not matched to a gene. CDR3 sequence: CASSATGTGINPYYGYTL. CDR3 coding DNA: TGTGCCAGCAGCGCAACCGGGACAGGAATAAATCCTTACTATGGCTACACCCTC.

V is TRBV14 and J is TRBJ1-1; 8 nucleotides match TRBD1. The CDR3 sequence is 16 residues long. Germline V gene lookup returns CDR1 SGHDN and CDR2 FVKESK. The ends lost 4 bases at V and 4 bases at J; junction bases unmatched: 11. This CDR3 is CASSPMMDRAGTEAFF. In DNA form, the CDR3 reads TGTGCCAGCAGCCCAATGATGGACAGGGCTGGCACTGAAGCTTTCTTT.

This chain joins TRBV7-2 and TRBJ2-4; the D gene is possibly TRBD2 (5 bases). Germline V lookup: CDR1 SGHTA, CDR2 FQGNSA. Trimming pared 1 base from V and 9 bases from J, leaving 13 bases between. CDR3 length equals 14 residues. Here the CDR3 DNA reads TGTGCCAGCAGCTTAGATCGACCACGGGGCATTCAGTACTTC. This encodes CASSLDRPRGIQYF.

The chain carries TRBV11-3 and TRBJ2-5; 12 positions agree with TRBD1. Germline V gene lookup returns CDR1 SGHNT and CDR2 YENEEA. V shed 3 bases and J 3 bases; nucleotides not matched to a gene: 5. CDR3 size: 16 residues. The CDR3, as DNA: TGTGCCAGCAGCTTGCCGGGACAGGGGGCTAAAGAGACCCAGTACTTC. Protein: CASSLPGQGAKETQYF.

The chain links TRBV27 to TRBJ1-2; D unclear. The germline gives CDR1 MNHEY, CDR2 SMNVEV (reference sequence). This CDR3 contains 14 residues. V lost 2 bases and J 3 bases, leaving 10 bases between the germline ends. The DNA of the CDR3 is TGTGCCAGCAGTTTAGATCCAGAGGACTATGGCTACACCTTC. Encoded protein: CASSLDPEDYGYTF.

The chain links TRBV6-1 to TRBJ1-4, with D maybe TRBD1 (6 bases). The CDR3 has 13 residues. V was trimmed by 10 bases and J by 7 bases, leaving 16 bases between them. In germline, CDR1 is MNHNS, CDR2 SASEGT. CDR3 DNA sequence: TGTGCCACTATGGACAGTAGGCTTGAAAAACTGTTTTTT. Protein sequence: CATMDSRLEKLFF.

This chain joins TRBV6-1 and TRBJ1-2; weak D call: TRBD1 (5 bases). The V and J ends lost 2 bases and 4 bases respectively, with 11 bases between them. The CDR3 covers 14 residues. CDR1 and CDR2 (germline): MNHNS, SASEGT. The chain's CDR3 is CASSETAGSYGYTF. As DNA, the CDR3 is TGTGCCAGCAGTGAAACGGCAGGGTCCTATGGCTACACCTTC.

V and J are TRBV7-2 and TRBJ1-2; D gene uncertain. V was pared by 0 bases and J by 1 base, with 9 bases between. This CDR3 has 15 residues. Germline V gene data show CDR1 as SGHTA and CDR2 as FQGNSA. The CDR3: CASSLAFSLNYGYTF. The CDR3 DNA is TGTGCCAGCAGCTTAGCGTTCAGTCTTAACTATGGCTACACCTTC.

The CDR3 region has the DNA TGTGCCAGCAGTTTTGGACAACAGGTTTACACTGAAGCTTTCTTT. It specifies CASSFGQQVYTEAFF. The V and J genes are TRBV7-9 and TRBJ1-1; the D gene is possibly TRBD1 (5 bases). V lost 6 bases and J lost 3, with 17 bases in between. Germline assignment: CDR1 SEHNR and CDR2 FQNEAQ (reference sequence). CDR3 length: 15 amino acids. Full variable domain (rest looked up from reference TRBV7-9 and TRBJ1-1): DTGVSQNPRHKITKRGQNVTFRCDPISEHNRLYWYRQTLGQGPEFLTYFQNEAQLEKSRLLSDRFSAERPKGSFSTLEIQRTEQGDSAMYLCASSFGQQVYTEAFFGQGTRLTVV.

About this clone itself: The junction and the germline gene differ at one end; a read error may be behind it. The rearrangement joins TRBV9 to TRBJ2-5; a possible D gene is TRBD2 (5 bases). The CDR3 spans 15 residues. Germline V gene data show CDR1 as SGDLS and CDR2 as YYNGEE. The CDR3 loop is CASSTADRVQGTQYF. DNA for the CDR3: TGTGCCAGCAGCACAGCGGACCGCGTTCAAGGGACCCAGTACTTC. Full variable domain (remainder filled in from reference TRBV9 and TRBJ2-5): DSGVTQTPKHLITATGQRVTLRCSPRSGDLSVYWYQQSLDQGLQFLIQYYNGEERAKGNILERFSAQQFPDLHSELNLSSLELGDSALYFCASSTADRVQGTQYFGPGTRLLVL.

This rearrangement joins TRBV7-2 to TRBJ2-7; 9 bases are a match to TRBD2. The CDR3 runs 14 residues. V lost 5 bases to trimming and J lost 5 bases; unmatched junction nucleotides: 7. Germline values: CDR1 SGHTA, CDR2 FQGNSA. The CDR3 protein is CASSTGTSNHEQYF. Here the CDR3 DNA reads TGTGCCAGCAGCACCGGGACTAGCAACCACGAGCAGTACTTC. The complete variable domain, with remaining parts taken from reference TRBV7-2 and TRBJ2-7, reads GAGVSQSPSNKVTEKGKDVELRCDPISGHTALYWYRQSLGQGLEFLIYFQGNSAPDKSGLPSDRFSAERTGGSVSTLTIQRTQQEDSAVYLCASSTGTSNHEQYFGPGTRLTVT.

The chain carries TRBV9 and TRBJ2-2, with a possible D match to TRBD1 (6 bases). This CDR3 has 14 residues. Germline V gene sequence: CDR1 SGDLS, CDR2 YYNGEE. With 4 bases removed from V and 3 bases from J, the gap between germline ends came to 10 bases. This CDR3 is CASSQGPDTGELFF. The CDR3 DNA sequence: TGTGCCAGCAGCCAGGGGCCTGACACCGGGGAGCTGTTTTTT.